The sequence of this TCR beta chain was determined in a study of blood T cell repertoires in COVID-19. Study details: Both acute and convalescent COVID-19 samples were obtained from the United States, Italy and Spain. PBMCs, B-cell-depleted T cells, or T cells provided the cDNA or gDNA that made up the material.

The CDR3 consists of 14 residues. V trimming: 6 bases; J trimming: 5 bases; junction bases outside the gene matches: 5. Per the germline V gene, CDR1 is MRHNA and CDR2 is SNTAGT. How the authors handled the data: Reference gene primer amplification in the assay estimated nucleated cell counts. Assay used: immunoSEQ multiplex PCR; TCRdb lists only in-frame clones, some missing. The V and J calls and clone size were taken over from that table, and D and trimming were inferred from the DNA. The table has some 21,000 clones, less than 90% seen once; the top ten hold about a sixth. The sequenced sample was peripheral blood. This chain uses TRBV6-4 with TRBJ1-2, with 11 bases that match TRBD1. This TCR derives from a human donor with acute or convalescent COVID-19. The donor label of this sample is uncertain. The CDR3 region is CASSAGTGGYGYTF. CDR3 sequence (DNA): TGTGCCAGCAGCGCCGGGACAGGGGGGTATGGCTACACCTTC.